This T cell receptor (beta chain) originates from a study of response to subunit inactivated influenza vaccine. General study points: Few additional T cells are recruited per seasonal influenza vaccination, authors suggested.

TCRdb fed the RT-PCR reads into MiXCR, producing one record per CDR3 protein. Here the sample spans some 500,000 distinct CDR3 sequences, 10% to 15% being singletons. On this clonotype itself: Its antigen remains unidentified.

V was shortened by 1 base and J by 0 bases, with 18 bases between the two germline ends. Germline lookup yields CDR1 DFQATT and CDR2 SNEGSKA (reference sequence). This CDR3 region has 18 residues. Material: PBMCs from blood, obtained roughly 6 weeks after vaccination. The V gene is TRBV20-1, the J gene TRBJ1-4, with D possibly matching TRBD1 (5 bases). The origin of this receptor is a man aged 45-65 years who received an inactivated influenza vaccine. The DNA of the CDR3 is TGCAGTGCTAGAGGGGCCGGGGGTAGAGGGTCAACTAATGAAAAACTGTTTTTT. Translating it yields CSARGAGGRGSTNEKLFF.